This T cell receptor (beta chain) was sequenced in a study of T-cell reconstitution after alpha-beta-depleted transplantation in children. This clonotype was observed a few times. V was clipped by 0 bases and J by 0 bases; unmatched bases: 10. The CDR3 spans 19 residues. The library targeted TCRbeta and was prepared with unique molecular identifiers. TCRdb used MiXCR to reprocess the PCR reads, holding one entry per CDR3 protein. The sample carries 210,000 or so distinct CDR3 sequences, about a tenth recorded once. The genes are TRBV12-3 or TRBV12-4 and TRBJ2-1; 8 bases map to TRBD1. The receptor comes from a human donor who donated a stem cell graft to a child with acute lymphoblastic leukemia. The material was PBMCs from the stem cell graft donor, obtained from the stem cell graft. The CDR3 DNA follows: TGTGCCAGCAGTTTAGCGCGACAGGGGATCCCTACCTCCTACAATGAGCAGTTCTTC. Translating gives CASSLARQGIPTSYNEQFF.